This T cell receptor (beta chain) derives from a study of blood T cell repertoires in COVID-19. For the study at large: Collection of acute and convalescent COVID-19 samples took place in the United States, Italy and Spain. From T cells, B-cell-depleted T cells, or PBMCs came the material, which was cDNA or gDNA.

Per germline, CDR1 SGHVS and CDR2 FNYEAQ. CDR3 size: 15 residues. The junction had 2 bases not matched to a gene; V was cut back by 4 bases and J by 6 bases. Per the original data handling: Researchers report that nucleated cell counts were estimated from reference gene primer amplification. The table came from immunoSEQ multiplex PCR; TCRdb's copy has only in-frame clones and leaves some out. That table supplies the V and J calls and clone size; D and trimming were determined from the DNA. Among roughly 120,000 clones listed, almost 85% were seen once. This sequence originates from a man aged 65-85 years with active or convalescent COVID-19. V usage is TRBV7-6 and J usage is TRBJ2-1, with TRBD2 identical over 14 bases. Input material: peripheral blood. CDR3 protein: CASSSGLAGVNEQFF. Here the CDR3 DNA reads TGTGCCAGCAGCTCGGGACTAGCGGGAGTCAATGAGCAGTTCTTC.